The 23 T cell receptor beta chains below all came from one sample that was sequenced in a study of blood T cell repertoires in COVID-19. TCRdb's copy holds only in-frame clones and misses some; the assay was immunoSEQ multiplex PCR. The sample shows around 200,000 clones, 89% of them seen only once. The sample taken for sequencing was PBMCs or T cells enriched from blood (not recorded which). These receptors all stem from a middle-aged woman with acute COVID-19.

CDR3 residues: CASSLYRATGGYNEQFF. The CDR3 coding sequence is TGTGCCAGCAGCTTATATCGGGCGACAGGGGGCTACAATGAGCAGTTCTTC. V is TRBV7-9 and J is TRBJ2-1; 9 bases agree with TRBD1. The length of the CDR3 is 17 residues. Germline CDR1 SEHNR, CDR2 FQNEAQ (reference sequence). Unmatched junction bases numbered 8, after V lost 2 bases and J lost 3 bases.

The rearrangement links TRBV11-2 to TRBJ2-5; 10 bases are shared with TRBD2. J was trimmed by 12 bases and V by 0 bases; bases with no gene match: 7. The CDR3 has 14 amino acids. Germline V lookup: CDR1 SGHAT, CDR2 FQNNGV. The DNA of the CDR3 is TGTGCCAGCAGCTTAGATGCCCTAGCGGGGGCCAAGTACTTC. This encodes CASSLDALAGAKYF.

The chain combines TRBV13 with TRBJ1-2; possible D gene TRBD1, 6 bases. Germline V CDR1 and CDR2: PRHDT, FYEKMQ (reference sequence). Trimming took off 0 bases at V and 9 bases at J, with 17 bases between the two ends. This CDR3 spans 15 amino acids. In nucleotides, the CDR3 is TGTGCCAGCAGCTTAGGACAGGGTCAGAGGGTTAGCTACACCTTC. It encodes CASSLGQGQRVSYTF.

The chain combines TRBV2 with TRBJ1-1; TRBD1 matches at 7 bases. Germline CDR1 is SNHLY and CDR2 is FYNNEI. This CDR3 comprises 14 residues. V was pared by 4 bases and J by 6 bases, with 8 bases of the junction left unmatched. The CDR3 reads CASSVDRAVPEAFF. The CDR3 nucleotides read TGTGCCAGCAGTGTAGACAGGGCGGTTCCTGAAGCTTTCTTT.

The V call is TRBV6-5, the J call TRBJ2-7, with D perhaps matching TRBD1 (5 bases). Trimming removed 1 base from V and 3 bases from J, with 10 bases in between. The CDR3 runs 14 residues. Germline V gene lookup returns CDR1 MNHEY and CDR2 SVGAGI. CDR3 bases: TGTGCCAGCAGTTACTGGGGCGCCAGCTACGAGCAGTACTTC. Encoded protein: CASSYWGASYEQYF.

This chain connects TRBV5-1 to TRBJ2-1; 12 bases are shared with TRBD2. The CDR3 contains 16 residues. J lost 6 bases, V lost 0 bases, and 4 bases had no gene match. Germline CDR1 and CDR2: SGHRS and YFSETQ. DNA of the CDR3: TGCGCCAGCAGCTTGGTGGCTAGCGGGGGGGGCAATGAGCAGTTCTTC. Its protein is CASSLVASGGGNEQFF.

The CDR3 bases are TGTGCCAGCAGTTCTTTAGCGGGGGGTTACAATGAGCAGTTCTTC. Protein product: CASSSLAGGYNEQFF. The V and J genes are TRBV6-5 and TRBJ2-1, with 10 bases lining up with TRBD2. Germline V gives CDR1 MNHEY, CDR2 SVGAGI. This CDR3 is built from 15 residues. Trimming removed 4 bases from V and 4 bases from J; junction bases left unmatched: 4.

This chain links TRBV28 with TRBJ1-2; D might be TRBD1 (5 bases). CDR1 is MDHEN, CDR2 SYDVKM, per germline. Trimming took off 8 bases at V and 5 bases at J, with 18 bases between the two ends. There are 14 residues in the CDR3. The CDR3 loop is CASRTLGGNYGYTF. The CDR3 DNA reads as TGTGCCAGCCGCACCCTGGGGGGGAATTATGGCTACACCTTC.

The chain combines TRBV30 with TRBJ2-1, with 11 bases aligning to TRBD2. CDR3 length: 14 amino acids. The germline V gene encodes CDR1 GTSNPN and CDR2 SVGIG (reference sequence). Trimming cost V 8 bases and J 7 bases; bases outside gene matches: 10. The DNA for the CDR3 is TGTGCCCGTTCCCGGGGACTAGCGGAAAATGAGCAGTTCTTC. This codes for CARSRGLAENEQFF.

The chain links TRBV19 to TRBJ2-5; perhaps TRBD1 as D (6 bases). Trimming shortened V by 8 bases and J by 2 bases, and 12 bases separated the two germline ends. The CDR3 runs to 13 residues. Germline CDR1 LNHDA, CDR2 SQIVND (reference sequence). The CDR3 region is CASGETGQETQYF. In nucleotides, the CDR3 is TGTGCCAGTGGTGAGACAGGACAAGAGACCCAGTACTTC.

The chain employs TRBV7-2 and TRBJ2-1; 12 bases align to TRBD2. V trimming: 3 bases; J trimming: 0 bases; junction bases outside the gene matches: 9. The CDR3 is 19 residues long. Germline V gene sequence: CDR1 SGHTA, CDR2 FQGNSA. This CDR3 is CASSLRTSGALSSYNEQFF. CDR3 in DNA: TGTGCCAGCAGCTTGCGGACTAGCGGGGCCTTGAGCTCCTACAATGAGCAGTTCTTC.

The V and J genes are TRBV12-5 and TRBJ2-5; 7 nucleotides align to TRBD2. CDR1 is LGHNT and CDR2 is FRNRAP in the germline V gene. The V gene end was trimmed by 7 bases and the J gene end by 5 bases; junction bases not matched to a gene: 16. This CDR3 comprises 16 residues. The CDR3 DNA reads TGTGCTAGTGCCGAATCTAGCGGTCCAAGTATGGAGACCCAGTACTTC. Residues: CASAESSGPSMETQYF.

This clone was seen a single time. The V call is TRBV5-1, the J call TRBJ2-1, with TRBD2 matching 11 bases. This CDR3 contains 16 residues. The J segment lost 5 bases and the V segment lost 4 bases, leaving 8 bases of the junction unmatched. Germline V lookup: CDR1 SGHRS, CDR2 YFSETQ. The CDR3 region is CASSALLAGADNEQFF. The CDR3 coding sequence is TGCGCCAGCAGCGCATTACTAGCGGGAGCCGACAATGAGCAGTTCTTC.

This sequence joins TRBV11-2 and TRBJ2-3, with 9 nucleotides matching TRBD1. With 1 base clipped from V and 0 bases from J, the junction kept 5 bases outside the gene matches. The CDR3 covers 17 residues. CDR1 and CDR2 (germline): SGHAT, FQNNGV. The CDR3 nucleotides read TGTGCCAGCAGCTTAGTTTTTGGACAGGGGAGCACAGATACGCAGTATTTT. Translation: CASSLVFGQGSTDTQYF.

The rearrangement links TRBV30 to TRBJ2-1; 9 bases line up with TRBD1. The CDR3 is 18 amino acids. Germline values: CDR1 GTSNPN, CDR2 SVGIG (reference sequence). Losses at the gene ends were 3 bases for V and 0 bases for J; bases not matched to a gene: 12. The CDR3 DNA follows: TGTGCCTGGAGGGGACAGGGAACTACAGCCGGCTCCTACAATGAGCAGTTCTTC. It codes for CAWRGQGTTAGSYNEQFF.

V and J are TRBV6-5 and TRBJ1-1, with D maybe TRBD1 (5 bases). V lost 6 bases and J 5 bases, leaving 13 bases between the germline ends. The CDR3 has 13 amino acids. CDR1 and CDR2 from the germline V gene are MNHEY and SVGAGI. The CDR3 DNA reads TGTGCCAGCAGCAGGGATGGGTCGACTGAAGCTTTCTTT. Protein sequence: CASSRDGSTEAFF.

This clone was observed a handful of times. This chain uses TRBV11-1 with TRBJ2-1; 13 bases agree with TRBD2. J was trimmed by 6 bases and V by 6 bases; bases with no gene match: 8. From germline, CDR1 is SGHAT and CDR2 FQDESV (reference sequence). The CDR3 is 16 residues long. CDR3 coding DNA: TGTGCCAGCAGTCGGACTAGCGGGAGTAGAATCAATGAGCAGTTCTTC. This codes for CASSRTSGSRINEQFF.

CDR3 in DNA: TGCGCCAGCAGTCACCCCATCAGCGGTGAAACCTACAATGAGCAGTTCTTC. Protein: CASSHPISGETYNEQFF. The chain has TRBV23-1 and TRBJ2-1, with TRBD2 as a possible D gene (5 bases). TRBV23-1 is placed among ORFs of uncertain function. This CDR3 has 17 amino acids. The V gene lost 3 bases and the J gene lost 2 bases, with 17 bases spanning the gap.

The chain links TRBV10-1 to TRBJ1-6, with 11 bases that match TRBD1. CDR1 is WNHNN, CDR2 SYGVQD, per germline (reference sequence). Trimming cost V 4 bases and J 8 bases; bases outside gene matches: 7. The CDR3 has 16 amino acids. CDR3 nucleotides: TGCGCCAGCAGTGCGGGACAGGGGGTTGGCGATTCACCCCTCCACTTT. Translation gives CASSAGQGVGDSPLHF.

This chain uses TRBV3-1 (or the pseudogene TRBV3-2) with TRBJ2-7; 8 bases agree with TRBD2. The germline gives CDR1 LGHDT, CDR2 YNNKEL (reference sequence). V was clipped by 3 bases and J by 6 bases; unmatched bases: 4. This CDR3 region has 13 residues. The CDR3 sequence: CASSQSGGGEQYF. The CDR3 DNA follows: TGTGCCAGCAGCCAGTCGGGAGGGGGCGAGCAGTACTTC.

The V call is TRBV3-1 (or the pseudogene TRBV3-2), the J call TRBJ2-3, with 9 positions matching TRBD1. The CDR3 is 16 amino acids. Germline values: CDR1 LGHDT, CDR2 YNNKEL (reference sequence). With 4 bases clipped from V and 3 bases from J, the junction kept 8 bases outside the gene matches. CDR3: CASSRTRTGVTDTQYF. In nucleotides, the CDR3 is TGTGCCAGCAGCCGAACTAGGACAGGGGTAACAGATACGCAGTATTTT.

The chain uses TRBV7-2 and TRBJ2-7, with D maybe TRBD2 (5 bases). The germline V and J ends were trimmed by 3 bases and 7 bases, with 19 bases remaining between them. Germline CDR1 SGHTA, CDR2 FQGNSA. The CDR3 runs to 15 residues. The CDR3 nucleotides read TGTGCCAGCAGCTTGGGCCCGACGGGATCAAGGGAGCAGTACTTC. Translation: CASSLGPTGSREQYF.

The chain is built from TRBV13 and TRBJ2-1, with 9 bases aligning to TRBD1. The CDR3 runs 16 residues. Losses at the gene ends were 7 bases for V and 6 bases for J; bases not matched to a gene: 13. Germline assignment: CDR1 PRHDT and CDR2 FYEKMQ (reference sequence). The CDR3 DNA reads TGTGCCAGCACCAGGGGTGCGACAGGGGGTTCCAATGAGCAGTTCTTC. Amino acid sequence: CASTRGATGGSNEQFF.